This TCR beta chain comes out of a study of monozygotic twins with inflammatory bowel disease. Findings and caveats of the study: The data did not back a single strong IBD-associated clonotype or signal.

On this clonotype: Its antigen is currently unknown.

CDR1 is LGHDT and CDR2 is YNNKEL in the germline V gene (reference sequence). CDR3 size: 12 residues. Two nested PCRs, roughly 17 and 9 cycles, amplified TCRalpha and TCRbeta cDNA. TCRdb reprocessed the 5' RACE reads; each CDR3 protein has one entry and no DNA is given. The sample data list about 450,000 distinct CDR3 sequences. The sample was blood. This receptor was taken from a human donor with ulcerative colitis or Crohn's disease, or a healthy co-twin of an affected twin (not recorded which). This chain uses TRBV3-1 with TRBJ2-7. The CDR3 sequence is CASCLGSYEQYF.